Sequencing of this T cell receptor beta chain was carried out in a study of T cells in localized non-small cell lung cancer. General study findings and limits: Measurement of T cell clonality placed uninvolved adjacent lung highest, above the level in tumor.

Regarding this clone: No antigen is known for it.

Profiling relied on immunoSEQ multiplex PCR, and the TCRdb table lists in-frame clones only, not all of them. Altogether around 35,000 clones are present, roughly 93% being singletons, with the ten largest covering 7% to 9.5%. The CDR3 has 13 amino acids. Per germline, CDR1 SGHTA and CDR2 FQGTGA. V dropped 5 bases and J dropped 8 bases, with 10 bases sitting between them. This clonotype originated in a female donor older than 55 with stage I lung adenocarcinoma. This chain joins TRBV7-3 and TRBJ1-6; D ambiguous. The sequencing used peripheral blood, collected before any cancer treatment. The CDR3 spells CASSTDTYSPLHF. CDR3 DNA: TGTGCCAGCAGCACAGACACATATTCACCCCTCCACTTT.